This passage covers 32 T cell receptor beta chains from one sample sequenced in a study of T cell responses to AZD1222 COVID-19 vaccine. The repertoire was sequenced with immunoSEQ multiplex PCR; TCRdb's copy has only in-frame clones and lacks some. The sample has 150,000 to 200,000 clones, 85% to 95% seen once. Sample: peripheral blood, taken on day 0 of AZD1222 vaccination. The receptors stem from an adult in good health.

The DNA for the CDR3 is TGTGCCAGCAGCGTAACGGGAGGTTCAGATACGCAGTATTTT. This gives the protein CASSVTGGSDTQYF. The chain is built from TRBV9 and TRBJ2-3; 7 bases are a match to TRBD2. V gave up 1 base and J gave up 4 bases; unmatched junction bases: 3. The germline CDR1 and CDR2 sequences are SGDLS and YYNGEE. The CDR3 is made up of 14 amino acids.

This clone appeared a few times. The genes are TRBV6-5 and TRBJ1-1, with D possibly TRBD1 on 5 matching bases. Trimming shortened V by 3 bases and J by 3 bases, and 11 bases separated the two germline ends. This CDR3 comprises 14 residues. Germline CDR1 MNHEY, CDR2 SVGAGI. Here the CDR3 DNA reads TGTGCCAGCAGTTATTGGGGCCAGGACACTGAAGCTTTCTTT. This gives the protein CASSYWGQDTEAFF.

The chain links TRBV25-1 to TRBJ1-3, with a possible D match to TRBD1 (6 bases). Trimming pared 5 bases from V and 1 base from J, leaving 15 bases between. Germline assignment: CDR1 MGHDK and CDR2 SYGVNS. The CDR3 is 16 residues long. CDR3 in amino acids: CASSSLQGVSGNTIYF. As DNA, the CDR3 is TGTGCCAGCAGTTCCCTACAGGGAGTATCTGGAAACACCATATATTTT.

A remark on this clone: This CDR3 is also generated by other DNA sequences in the sample. The chain has TRBV18 and TRBJ1-5; no definite D call. The CDR3 runs to 14 residues. V was trimmed by 2 bases and J by 4 bases, leaving 9 bases between them. Per the germline V gene, CDR1 is KGHSH and CDR2 is LQKENI. DNA for the CDR3: TGTGCCAGCTCACCATCGCGTGGGAATCAGCCCCAGCATTTT. It encodes CASSPSRGNQPQHF. Filled out from reference TRBV18 and TRBJ1-5, the complete variable domain reads NAGVMQNPRHLVRRRGQEARLRCSPMKGHSHVYWYRQLPEEGLKFMVYLQKENIIDESGMPKERFSAEFPKEGPSILRIQQVVRGDSAAYFCASSPSRGNQPQHFGDGTRLSIL.

The chain recombines TRBV7-8 with TRBJ1-5, with unresolved D. This CDR3 has 15 amino acids. V lost 0 bases, J lost 1 base, and 7 bases lay in between. CDR1 and CDR2 (germline): SGHVS, FQNEAQ. As DNA, the CDR3 is TGTGCCAGCAGCTTAGCGCATGGGAGCAATCAGCCCCAGCATTTT. Protein product: CASSLAHGSNQPQHF.

CDR3 sequence reads: CASSLGYRAHTEAFF. Written as DNA, the CDR3 is TGTGCCAGCAGCTTAGGGTACAGGGCGCACACTGAAGCTTTCTTT. The V gene is TRBV11-2, the J gene TRBJ1-1; a weak D match, TRBD1 (6 bases). CDR3 length: 15 amino acids. V was shortened by 1 base and J by 3 bases, with 12 bases between the two germline ends. The germline CDR1 and CDR2 sequences are SGHAT and FQNNGV.

CDR3 protein: CASSIRRLGPTNEKLFF. Written as DNA, the CDR3 is TGTGCCAGTAGTATTAGGCGGTTAGGACCCACTAATGAAAAACTGTTTTTT. This chain connects TRBV19 to TRBJ1-4, with D unresolved. The CDR3 spans 17 residues. V was clipped by 3 bases and J by 2 bases, with 16 bases between them. Germline CDR1 and CDR2: LNHDA and SQIVND (reference sequence).

V gene TRBV27 combines with J gene TRBJ1-3; weak D call: TRBD1 (5 bases). This CDR3 region has 14 residues. The germline CDR1 and CDR2 sequences are MNHEY and SMNVEV (reference sequence). Trimming left V 0 bases short and J 2 bases short, with 5 bases between. CDR3 region: CASSLSGPGNTIYF. The DNA for the CDR3 is TGTGCCAGCAGTTTATCGGGGCCTGGAAACACCATATATTTT.

The V call is TRBV27, the J call TRBJ1-1, with a tentative D call TRBD1 (5 bases). The CDR3 runs to 14 residues. The germline CDR1 and CDR2 sequences are MNHEY and SMNVEV (reference sequence). Trimming cost V 2 bases and J 5 bases, with 12 bases left between them. The CDR3 bases are TGTGCCAGCAGTTTAGTGGGGGGTGGAACTGAAGCTTTCTTT. It specifies CASSLVGGGTEAFF.

This clone has only one observation. The V and J genes are TRBV4-1 and TRBJ2-1, with D uncertain. The CDR3 runs 14 residues. Trimming took 3 bases from V and 8 from J, leaving 14 bases between them. Germline V gene sequence: CDR1 MGHRA, CDR2 YSYEKL. CDR3 sequence (DNA): TGCGCCAGCAGCCACCGAGATCCCTGGGATGAGCAGTTCTTC. Residues: CASSHRDPWDEQFF.

The gene calls are TRBV7-6 and TRBJ2-7; 7 positions agree with TRBD2. The trim removed 1 base at V and 0 bases at J, leaving 3 bases unmatched. Germline-derived CDR1 and CDR2 are SGHVS and FNYEAQ. The CDR3 has 15 residues. The CDR3, as DNA: TGTGCCAGCAGCTTAGGGGTAGCGGGCTCCTACGAGCAGTACTTC. Translating gives CASSLGVAGSYEQYF.

The rearrangement uses TRBV15 and TRBJ1-2; D uncertain. Germline V gene sequence: CDR1 LNHNV, CDR2 YYDKDF (reference sequence). The V gene lost 1 base and the J gene lost 8 bases, with 14 bases spanning the gap. This CDR3 has 14 residues. The CDR3 sequence is CATSRGGMTRGYTF. The DNA of the CDR3 is TGTGCCACCAGCAGAGGTGGAATGACTCGGGGCTACACCTTC.

This chain connects TRBV19 to TRBJ1-6; D is undetermined. V lost 3 bases and J lost 5, with 8 bases in between. Germline CDR1 and CDR2: LNHDA and SQIVND (reference sequence). The CDR3 contains 14 residues. The chain's CDR3 is CASSIGGDNSPLHF. Here the CDR3 DNA reads TGTGCCAGTAGTATTGGTGGGGATAATTCACCCCTCCACTTT.

This chain uses TRBV5-4 with TRBJ2-1; TRBD2 agrees at 12 bases. Germline CDR1 SGHNT, CDR2 YYREEE (reference sequence). The CDR3 is 15 residues long. Trimming took 2 bases from V and 12 from J; bases not matched to a gene: 9. This chain's CDR3 is CASSFGLAGGLGQFF. The CDR3 region has the DNA TGTGCCAGCAGCTTTGGGCTAGCGGGGGGGCTTGGGCAGTTCTTC.

The chain employs TRBV10-3 and TRBJ1-2; no reliable D call. Germline CDR1 and CDR2: ENHRY and SYGVKD. The V and J ends lost 7 bases and 1 base respectively, with 4 bases between them. This CDR3 comprises 11 residues. CDR3 loop: CAIMSNYGYTF. CDR3 nucleotide sequence: TGTGCCATCATGAGTAACTATGGCTACACCTTC.

V and J are TRBV3-1 (or the pseudogene TRBV3-2) and TRBJ1-2; 7 bases match TRBD1. Trimming took 6 bases from V and 7 from J; bases not matched to a gene: 17. CDR3 length: 16 amino acids. Germline loops: CDR1 LGHDT, CDR2 YNNKEL (reference sequence). CDR3 nucleotides: TGTGCCAGCAGAAATATGGATGGGACAGTTTTTGGTGGCTACACCTTC. Translated, it gives CASRNMDGTVFGGYTF.

The chain is built from TRBV5-1 and TRBJ1-4; D is possibly TRBD1 (5 bases). The V end was cut by 4 bases, the J end by 8 bases, with 12 bases between. The CDR3 covers 13 residues. Germline V gene data show CDR1 as SGHRS and CDR2 as YFSETQ. The CDR3 loop reads CASSLGDMEKLFF. CDR3 DNA: TGCGCCAGCAGCCTGGGGGATATGGAAAAACTGTTTTTT.

The chain links TRBV19 to TRBJ1-6; D ambiguous. The CDR3 extends over 13 amino acids. CDR1 LNHDA and CDR2 SQIVND come from the germline V gene (reference sequence). V was cut by 7 bases and J by 11 bases, with 15 bases left in between. CDR3 sequence: CASTDKGLPPLHF. CDR3 in DNA: TGTGCCAGTACGGATAAGGGTTTGCCACCCCTCCACTTT.

A single count supports this clone. This rearrangement joins TRBV9 to TRBJ1-2; TRBD1 is a possible D gene (5 bases). This CDR3 comprises 13 residues. Trimming stripped 1 base from V and 8 bases from J, with 12 bases between. CDR1 is SGDLS, CDR2 YYNGEE, per germline. CDR3 coding DNA: TGTGCCAGCAGCGTACAGGGTTTTCGCGGCTACACCTTC. It translates to CASSVQGFRGYTF.

The J gene is TRBJ1-1, the V gene TRBV28, with D tentatively TRBD1 (6 bases). Per the germline V gene, CDR1 is MDHEN and CDR2 is SYDVKM. The CDR3 runs to 17 residues. The ends were cut back, 2 bases at V and 2 bases at J, with 18 bases in the middle. CDR3 in DNA: TGTGCCAGCAGTTTACATCATGGGGGGCCGAAAAACACTGAAGCTTTCTTT. Its protein is CASSLHHGGPKNTEAFF.

V and J are TRBV4-1 and TRBJ2-5, with D perhaps matching TRBD2 (6 bases). From germline, CDR1 is MGHRA and CDR2 YSYEKL. This CDR3 is 17 amino acids long. V lost 4 bases and J lost 2, with 20 bases in between. This CDR3 reads CASSPLGGVRPQETQYF. The CDR3, as DNA: TGCGCCAGCAGCCCCCTCGGGGGAGTCCGCCCACAAGAGACCCAGTACTTC.

This clone was seen just once. The genes are TRBV30 and TRBJ1-5; possibly TRBD1 for D (5 bases). The CDR3 totals 12 residues. V was shortened by 2 bases and J by 11 bases, with 13 bases between the two germline ends. Germline CDR1 reads GTSNPN; CDR2 reads SVGIG (reference sequence). Written as DNA, the CDR3 is TGTGCCTGGAGTCTGCCCCAGGGAGCCCAGCATTTT. It codes for CAWSLPQGAQHF.

The gene calls are TRBV7-9 and TRBJ1-1; 10 positions match TRBD1. This CDR3 contains 17 residues. The V and J ends lost 5 bases and 3 bases, in that order; junction bases with no gene match: 12. CDR1 SEHNR and CDR2 FQNEAQ come from the germline V gene (reference sequence). Written as DNA, the CDR3 is TGTGCCAGCAGCACCGGGACAGGGGAGTATCCGGACACTGAAGCTTTCTTT. It is translated as CASSTGTGEYPDTEAFF. Drawing the rest from reference TRBV7-9 and TRBJ1-1, the complete variable domain is DTGVSQNPRHKITKRGQNVTFRCDPISEHNRLYWYRQTLGQGPEFLTYFQNEAQLEKSRLLSDRFSAERPKGSFSTLEIQRTEQGDSAMYLCASSTGTGEYPDTEAFFGQGTRLTVV.

About this clone itself: Compared with germline, one end of the junction differs, possibly owing to a read error. The chain uses TRBV11-3 and TRBJ2-1, with unresolved D. This CDR3 has 13 amino acids. From germline, CDR1 is SGHNT and CDR2 YENEEA. DNA for the CDR3: TGTGCCAGCAGCGTAGACACTTACAATGAGCAGTTCTTC. It specifies CASSVDTYNEQFF.

This chain connects TRBV5-4 to TRBJ2-7; D unresolved. Germline lookup yields CDR1 SGHNT and CDR2 YYREEE (reference sequence). The CDR3 sequence is 13 residues long. Trimming removed 4 bases at V and 3 bases at J, with 11 bases between. The CDR3 region has the DNA TGTGCCAGCAGCATGACCCTTGGCTACGAGCAGTACTTC. Its translation: CASSMTLGYEQYF.

This clone is a singleton in its sample. The rearrangement uses TRBV5-8 and TRBJ1-4; the match to TRBD1 covers 9 bases. V trimming: 4 bases; J trimming: 8 bases; junction bases outside the gene matches: 6. CDR3 size: 14 residues. Germline lookup yields CDR1 SGHTS and CDR2 YDEGEE. The CDR3 nucleotides are TGTGCCAGCAGCATGGGACAGGGTGTCGAAAAACTGTTTTTT. Protein product: CASSMGQGVEKLFF.

This clone was counted only a few times. The rearrangement uses TRBV5-8 and TRBJ2-3; possibly TRBD2 for D (5 bases). Between the trimmed V and J ends, which lost 0 bases and 3 bases, there was a span of 11 bases. Per germline, CDR1 SGHTS and CDR2 YDEGEE. There are 15 residues in the CDR3. The CDR3 spells CASSLAGPGTDTQYF. The CDR3 DNA reads TGTGCCAGCAGCTTGGCCGGTCCGGGGACAGATACGCAGTATTTT.

This chain uses TRBV13 with TRBJ2-2; D gene unclear. V dropped 6 bases and J dropped 7 bases, with 18 bases sitting between them. Germline values: CDR1 PRHDT, CDR2 FYEKMQ (reference sequence). There are 15 residues in the CDR3. CDR3 in DNA: TGTGCCAGCAGACCTACCGCTGGGTCAGGCGGGGAGCTGTTTTTT. Encoded protein: CASRPTAGSGGELFF.

This chain uses TRBV19 with TRBJ1-1; D unclear. Germline-derived CDR1 and CDR2 are LNHDA and SQIVND (reference sequence). This CDR3 is 14 amino acids long. V shed 3 bases and J shed 1 base, with 9 bases lying between them. The CDR3 coding sequence is TGTGCCAGTAGTATGGGGAGGGAGAACACTGAAGCTTTCTTT. It is translated as CASSMGRENTEAFF.

This sequence joins TRBV5-6 and TRBJ2-7, with 10 bases matching TRBD1. The germline CDR1 and CDR2 sequences are SGHDT and YYEEEE. This CDR3 contains 15 residues. J was trimmed by 6 bases and V by 7 bases; bases with no gene match: 13. The CDR3 region is CASRGTGVSTAEQYF. The CDR3 nucleotides are TGTGCCAGCCGAGGGACAGGGGTTTCGACGGCCGAGCAGTACTTC.

V and J are TRBV6-5 and TRBJ1-1; D remains unclear. This CDR3 is 14 amino acids long. Germline assignment: CDR1 MNHEY and CDR2 SVGAGI. V lost 2 bases to trimming and J lost 4 bases, with 11 bases between them. CDR3 DNA sequence: TGTGCCAGCAGTTACCGACCCCTGATCACTGAAGCTTTCTTT. The encoded protein is CASSYRPLITEAFF.

V usage is TRBV12-5 and J usage is TRBJ1-2; D ambiguous. This CDR3 has 15 amino acids. V dropped 6 bases and J dropped 4 bases, with 18 bases sitting between them. From germline, CDR1 is LGHNT and CDR2 FRNRAP. The chain's CDR3 is CASGLVLVSGYGYTF. The CDR3 coding sequence is TGTGCTAGTGGACTTGTGTTGGTCTCCGGCTATGGCTACACCTTC.